This passage covers 15 T cell receptor beta chains from one sample sequenced in a study of blood T cell repertoires in COVID-19. Generated by immunoSEQ multiplex PCR, the TCRdb table keeps only in-frame clones and is missing some. In the table there are about 390,000 clones, around 87% of which are singletons. Input material: PBMCs or T cells enriched from blood (not recorded which). The origin of the receptors is a woman between 50 and 59 years old who had recovered from COVID-19.

This clone was picked up one time. The CDR3 DNA reads TGTGCCAGTAGTCCCACCCACGGACAGGGAAGTTCACCCCTCCACTTT. Its translation: CASSPTHGQGSSPLHF. The V call is TRBV19, the J call TRBJ1-6; 8 bases match TRBD1. The trim removed 5 bases at V and 9 bases at J, leaving 12 bases unmatched. The germline gives CDR1 LNHDA, CDR2 SQIVND (reference sequence). This CDR3 region has 16 residues.

This sequence joins TRBV9 and TRBJ2-5; D is possibly TRBD1 (6 bases). Trimming removed 3 bases from V and 0 bases from J, with 12 bases in between. CDR1 and CDR2 (germline): SGDLS, YYNGEE. The length of the CDR3 is 15 residues. CDR3 region: CASSEGVMYQETQYF. The CDR3 coding sequence is TGTGCCAGCAGCGAGGGGGTAATGTACCAAGAGACCCAGTACTTC.

This rearrangement joins TRBV5-1 to TRBJ1-1; the match to TRBD1 covers 10 bases. Trimming at V came to 0 bases and at J to 8 bases, leaving 4 bases not matched to a gene. The CDR3 has 14 amino acids. Germline CDR1 is SGHRS and CDR2 is YFSETQ. This CDR3 is CASSLEATGGEAFF. The DNA of the CDR3 is TGCGCCAGCAGCTTGGAGGCGACAGGGGGCGAAGCTTTCTTT.

V usage is TRBV7-2 and J usage is TRBJ1-2, with D perhaps matching TRBD1 (5 bases). The CDR3 is 19 residues long. The V gene lost 5 bases and the J gene lost 0 bases, with 25 bases spanning the gap. CDR1 is SGHTA, CDR2 FQGNSA, per germline. Written as DNA, the CDR3 is TGTGCCAGCAGCCCTAGACCTATATTGACAGCAAAGTCTAACTATGGCTACACCTTC. Its translation: CASSPRPILTAKSNYGYTF.

V is TRBV7-2 and J is TRBJ1-3; tentatively, D is TRBD1 (6 bases). Trimming shortened V by 3 bases and J by 4 bases, and 13 bases separated the two germline ends. In germline, CDR1 is SGHTA, CDR2 FQGNSA. This CDR3 contains 15 residues. The CDR3 nucleotides read TGTGCCAGCAGCTTGCAGGGGAGCCCGGGAAACACCATATATTTT. It encodes CASSLQGSPGNTIYF.

The rearrangement joins TRBV5-6 to TRBJ1-3, with D perhaps matching TRBD1 (6 bases). CDR3 size: 19 residues. CDR1 SGHDT and CDR2 YYEEEE come from the germline V gene. Trimming took 2 bases from V and 1 from J, leaving 22 bases between them. The CDR3 DNA follows: TGTGCCAGCAGCTTCAGGTGGACACAGGGTGGGCATTCTGGAAACACCATATATTTT. Translated: CASSFRWTQGGHSGNTIYF.

The chain links TRBV18 to TRBJ1-1; the D gene is possibly TRBD1 (5 bases). Trimming took off 6 bases at V and 0 bases at J, with 14 bases between the two ends. CDR3 length: 15 amino acids. The V gene's germline CDR1 is KGHSH and CDR2 LQKENI. This chain's CDR3 is CASSSVGGMNTEAFF. The CDR3 DNA follows: TGTGCCAGCTCCTCGGTCGGGGGGATGAACACTGAAGCTTTCTTT.

This chain links TRBV4-2 with TRBJ1-6, with D possibly being TRBD1 (5 bases). V was pared by 3 bases and J by 10 bases, with 19 bases between. CDR3 length equals 16 residues. Germline CDR1 and CDR2: LGHNA and YNFKEQ. CDR3 sequence reads: CASSQALAPEGSPLHF. CDR3 coding DNA: TGTGCCAGCAGCCAGGCTCTCGCCCCGGAGGGGTCACCCCTCCACTTT.

This clone was observed a few times. V usage is TRBV19 and J usage is TRBJ2-1, with D perhaps matching TRBD2 (6 bases). V was trimmed by 5 bases and J by 6 bases, leaving 17 bases between them. Germline lookup yields CDR1 LNHDA and CDR2 SQIVND (reference sequence). The CDR3 length is 15 residues. The CDR3 DNA reads as TGTGCCAGTAGTCCCGGGACGTGGGGAGGCAATGAGCAGTTCTTC. Its translation is CASSPGTWGGNEQFF.

This clone appeared a single time. The chain combines TRBV7-9 with TRBJ1-6, with 7 nucleotides matching TRBD1. Trimming took 3 bases from V and 5 from J; bases not matched to a gene: 1. This CDR3 region has 14 residues. The germline gives CDR1 SEHNR, CDR2 FQNEAQ (reference sequence). CDR3 coding DNA: TGTGCCAGCAGCTTGGGACAGCATAATTCACCCCTCCACTTT. Amino acid sequence: CASSLGQHNSPLHF.

This sequence joins TRBV19 and TRBJ1-5; possible D gene TRBD1, 6 bases. The germline CDR1 and CDR2 sequences are LNHDA and SQIVND (reference sequence). The CDR3 extends over 16 amino acids. Between the trimmed V and J ends, which lost 5 bases and 2 bases, there was a span of 16 bases. This chain's CDR3 is CASSGGAGRGNQPQHF. Here the CDR3 DNA reads TGTGCCAGTAGTGGGGGGGCAGGTCGGGGCAATCAGCCCCAGCATTTT.

The rearrangement joins TRBV4-1 to TRBJ2-1; 8 positions agree with TRBD2. From germline, CDR1 is MGHRA and CDR2 YSYEKL. V was pared by 3 bases and J by 9 bases, with 10 bases of the junction left unmatched. The CDR3 has 15 amino acids. The CDR3, as DNA: TGCGCCAGCAGCCAGACGGCGGTACGGGGGGGTGAGCAGTTCTTC. Protein sequence: CASSQTAVRGGEQFF.

This chain links TRBV28 with TRBJ1-6; D call uncertain. Germline-derived CDR1 and CDR2 are MDHEN and SYDVKM. Deletions cut 2 bases from V and 7 bases from J, with 12 bases between. CDR3 length equals 15 residues. CDR3 amino acids: CASSLSTPGNSPLHF. For the CDR3, the DNA is TGTGCCAGCAGTTTAAGTACCCCAGGCAATTCACCCCTCCACTTT.

The J gene is TRBJ2-7, the V gene TRBV3-1 (or the pseudogene TRBV3-2), with TRBD1 matching over 10 bases. Per the germline V gene, CDR1 is LGHDT and CDR2 is YNNKEL (reference sequence). V lost 3 bases and J lost 5; bases outside the gene matches: 7. The CDR3 extends over 15 amino acids. The CDR3 sequence is CASSQSGQGVNEQYF. CDR3 bases: TGTGCCAGCAGCCAGTCAGGACAGGGGGTCAACGAGCAGTACTTC.

This sequence joins TRBV6-5 and TRBJ1-2; 11 positions agree with TRBD1. CDR3 size: 15 residues. Germline-derived CDR1 and CDR2 are MNHEY and SVGAGI. The V and J ends lost 8 bases and 4 bases, in that order; junction bases with no gene match: 9. The CDR3 DNA is TGTGCCAGCCGGTCACCGGGACAGGGGGGCTATGGCTACACCTTC. It encodes CASRSPGQGGYGYTF.